These 24 T cell receptor beta chains were all obtained from the same sample, sequenced in a study of STAT5B mutations in CD4+ large granular lymphocyte leukemia. The data were produced by immunoSEQ multiplex PCR, yet TCRdb's version contains in-frame clones alone and is incomplete. The table includes about 30,000 clones, about 78% detected once. The sequencing input was CD4+ T cells from blood buffy coats. All receptors come from a human donor in good health.

The chain has TRBV9 and TRBJ2-3, with TRBD2 matching 9 bases. The ends lost 0 bases at V and 5 bases at J; junction bases unmatched: 4. This CDR3 spans 15 amino acids. CDR1 is SGDLS, CDR2 YYNGEE, per germline. CDR3 sequence reads: CASSVDAGGQDTQYF. Here the CDR3 DNA reads TGTGCCAGCAGCGTAGACGCGGGGGGGCAAGATACGCAGTATTTT.

As DNA, the CDR3 is TGTGCCAGCAGTTTGCTGAACTCTGGAAACACCATATATTTT. This encodes CASSLLNSGNTIYF. The rearrangement joins TRBV28 to TRBJ1-3, with D unclear. This CDR3 spans 14 amino acids. CDR1 and CDR2 (germline): MDHEN, SYDVKM. Trimming stripped 3 bases from V and 0 bases from J, with 6 bases between.

The rearrangement joins TRBV11-2 to TRBJ1-2, with 8 nucleotides matching TRBD1. CDR3 size: 15 residues. Trimming took 5 bases from V and 5 from J; bases not matched to a gene: 10. Per germline, CDR1 SGHAT and CDR2 FQNNGV. The CDR3 sequence: CASSPGTGPIYGYTF. For the CDR3, the DNA is TGTGCCAGCAGCCCGGGGACAGGCCCTATTTATGGCTACACCTTC.

This clone was observed once. The V gene is TRBV5-1, the J gene TRBJ1-4, with D maybe TRBD1 (5 bases). V lost 2 bases, J lost 5 bases, and 10 bases lay in between. Looked up from germline, CDR1 is SGHRS and CDR2 is YFSETQ. The CDR3 consists of 14 residues. The CDR3 bases are TGCGCCAGCAGCTTTCAGGGACCGAATGAAAAACTGTTTTTT. Its translation is CASSFQGPNEKLFF.

CDR3 DNA sequence: TGCGCCAGCAGCCGGCAGGGAAGTGGAGAGCAGTACTTC. This sequence encodes CASSRQGSGEQYF. V is TRBV4-3 and J is TRBJ2-7; possible D gene TRBD1, 5 bases. V lost 4 bases to trimming and J lost 7 bases, with 14 bases between them. The CDR3 totals 13 residues. CDR1 is LGHNA and CDR2 is YSLEER in the germline V gene.

This rearrangement joins TRBV21-1 to TRBJ1-4. TRBV21-1 is classified as a pseudogene. The CDR3 is 13 amino acids. The CDR3 bases are TGTGCCAGCAGCTCGCGGGGGGAGGGAGGACTGTTTTTT. It is translated as CASSSRGEGGLFF.

This clone has only a few counts. The rearrangement uses TRBV11-2 and TRBJ1-2; a weak D match, TRBD1 (5 bases). The CDR3 extends over 13 amino acids. Germline V gene data show CDR1 as SGHAT and CDR2 as FQNNGV. Trimming cost V 0 bases and J 7 bases, with 9 bases left between them. In DNA, the CDR3 is TGTGCCAGCAGCTTAGAACCTGGGGCTGGCTACACCTTC. Amino acids: CASSLEPGAGYTF.

The chain uses TRBV12-5 and TRBJ2-7, with a possible D match to TRBD2 (5 bases). Germline V lookup: CDR1 LGHNT, CDR2 FRNRAP. Trimming removed 0 bases at V and 1 base at J, with 10 bases between. This CDR3 region has 15 residues. CDR3 in DNA: TGTGCTAGTGGTTTGGTGGTTAGCGAGTCCTACGAGCAGTACTTC. Amino acid sequence: CASGLVVSESYEQYF.

This clone came up once. The J gene is TRBJ1-5, the V gene TRBV7-2; D unclear. Germline CDR1 SGHTA, CDR2 FQGNSA. The CDR3 has 16 amino acids. Trimming shortened V by 2 bases and J by 0 bases, and 11 bases separated the two germline ends. The CDR3 DNA is TGTGCCAGCAGCTTAACGTCCAGAGCTAGCAATCAGCCCCAGCATTTT. It is translated as CASSLTSRASNQPQHF. Full variable domain (outside the CDR3, taken from reference TRBV7-2 and TRBJ1-5): GAGVSQSPSNKVTEKGKDVELRCDPISGHTALYWYRQSLGQGLEFLIYFQGNSAPDKSGLPSDRFSAERTGGSVSTLTIQRTQQEDSAVYLCASSLTSRASNQPQHFGDGTRLSIL.

The V gene is TRBV6-1, the J gene TRBJ1-6; D is uncertain. CDR1 and CDR2 (germline): MNHNS, SASEGT. Between the trimmed V and J ends, which lost 8 bases and 0 bases, there was a span of 11 bases. The CDR3 runs to 15 residues. The CDR3 protein is CASAEQSSYNSPLHF. In DNA, the CDR3 is TGTGCCAGCGCCGAACAGAGCTCCTATAATTCACCCCTCCACTTT.

This clone was counted once. This chain links TRBV7-8 with TRBJ2-7, with TRBD2 matching 9 bases. This CDR3 is built from 17 residues. V shed 0 bases, J shed 3 bases, and the junction held 9 bases outside the gene matches. Germline-derived CDR1 and CDR2 are SGHVS and FQNEAQ. In nucleotides, the CDR3 is TGTGCCAGCAGCTTAGCGGTTGGAGCGGGAGGTTTCTACGAGCAGTACTTC. It yields the protein CASSLAVGAGGFYEQYF.

This clone was detected only once. This chain uses TRBV29-1 with TRBJ1-2; D not certain. V shed 3 bases and J shed 5 bases, with 7 bases lying between them. Germline V gene sequence: CDR1 SQVTM, CDR2 ANQGSEA. There are 11 residues in the CDR3. This CDR3 is CSVDRNYGYTF. As DNA, the CDR3 is TGCAGCGTTGACAGGAATTATGGCTACACCTTC.

V usage is TRBV29-1 and J usage is TRBJ2-1; 9 bases line up with TRBD1. The germline V gene encodes CDR1 SQVTM and CDR2 ANQGSEA. V dropped 6 bases and J dropped 6; count of bases not matched to a gene: 12. The CDR3 totals 15 residues. The CDR3 nucleotides are TGCAGCGTACTACAGGGGGCGATCCCCTCCAATGAGCAGTTCTTC. Residues: CSVLQGAIPSNEQFF.

The gene calls are TRBV6-5 and TRBJ2-7; D uncertain. This CDR3 has 13 residues. Germline values: CDR1 MNHEY, CDR2 SVGAGI. V gave up 6 bases and J gave up 2 bases, with 11 bases separating them. CDR3 sequence reads: CASSQTVTYEQYF. The CDR3 nucleotides are TGTGCCAGCAGCCAAACTGTCACCTACGAGCAGTACTTC.

This rearrangement joins TRBV4-1 to TRBJ2-5; D unclear. V was trimmed by 1 base and J by 5 bases, leaving 11 bases between them. CDR3 length: 14 amino acids. Germline V gene data show CDR1 as MGHRA and CDR2 as YSYEKL. The CDR3 coding sequence is TGCGCCAGCAGCCAAGCAGTCATCTCGGAGACCCAGTACTTC. It is translated as CASSQAVISETQYF.

The sample holds one count of this clone. The gene calls are TRBV6-5 and TRBJ1-2, with a possible D match to TRBD1 (6 bases). The V gene's germline CDR1 is MNHEY and CDR2 SVGAGI. This CDR3 comprises 16 residues. Trimming removed 4 bases from V and 0 bases from J, with 15 bases in between. This CDR3 is CASSSVQGPPNYGYTF. CDR3 nucleotide sequence: TGTGCCAGCAGTTCTGTCCAGGGGCCTCCTAACTATGGCTACACCTTC.

This chain links TRBV15 with TRBJ2-5, with D unclear. The CDR3 sequence is 17 residues long. CDR1 and CDR2 from the germline V gene are LNHNV and YYDKDF (reference sequence). V was trimmed by 3 bases and J by 1 base, leaving 18 bases between them. CDR3 coding DNA: TGTGCCACCAGCAGGAGTCGAGAAGTCCCCCGCCAAGAGACCCAGTACTTC. Protein product: CATSRSREVPRQETQYF.

V gene TRBV6-1 combines with J gene TRBJ2-7; D may correspond to TRBD1 or TRBD2 (6 bases each). The V end lost 2 bases, the J end lost 3 bases, and 11 bases lay between the germline ends. CDR3 length: 14 residues. Germline V gene lookup returns CDR1 MNHNS and CDR2 SASEGT. The CDR3 nucleotides are TGTGCCAGCAGTGAAACAGGGCGGGACTACGAGCAGTACTTC. As protein: CASSETGRDYEQYF.

This chain uses TRBV7-9 with TRBJ2-4; weak D call: TRBD1 (6 bases). Trimming pared 5 bases from V and 5 bases from J, leaving 19 bases between. The germline CDR1 and CDR2 sequences are SEHNR and FQNEAQ (reference sequence). There are 16 residues in the CDR3. This CDR3 reads CASSRRTDGLQNIQYF. The CDR3, as DNA: TGTGCCAGCAGCCGACGGACAGATGGCTTACAAAACATTCAGTACTTC. Full variable domain (rest looked up from reference TRBV7-9 and TRBJ2-4): DTGVSQNPRHKITKRGQNVTFRCDPISEHNRLYWYRQTLGQGPEFLTYFQNEAQLEKSRLLSDRFSAERPKGSFSTLEIQRTEQGDSAMYLCASSRRTDGLQNIQYFGAGTRLSVL.

The chain couples TRBV9 to TRBJ1-1, with 9 bases that match TRBD1. The CDR3 length is 15 residues. V lost 1 base to trimming and J lost 7 bases; unmatched junction nucleotides: 8. Germline assignment: CDR1 SGDLS and CDR2 YYNGEE. The CDR3 sequence: CASSVSGTGRGEAFF. In nucleotides, the CDR3 is TGTGCCAGCAGCGTATCCGGGACAGGGAGAGGTGAAGCTTTCTTT. The whole variable domain, remainder taken from reference TRBV9 and TRBJ1-1, is DSGVTQTPKHLITATGQRVTLRCSPRSGDLSVYWYQQSLDQGLQFLIQYYNGEERAKGNILERFSAQQFPDLHSELNLSSLELGDSALYFCASSVSGTGRGEAFFGQGTRLTVV.

The chain employs TRBV2 and TRBJ1-2, with D perhaps matching TRBD1 (5 bases). Between the trimmed V and J ends, which lost 3 bases and 3 bases, there was a span of 17 bases. The CDR3 is 16 residues long. Germline-derived CDR1 and CDR2 are SNHLY and FYNNEI. The CDR3 DNA reads TGTGCCAGCAGTGAGGGGGGAATCAGGGAGGACTATGGCTACACCTTC. This gives the protein CASSEGGIREDYGYTF.

This clone was recorded once. This chain connects TRBV7-8 to TRBJ2-7; TRBD1 aligns across 9 bases. The CDR3 runs to 17 residues. Looked up from germline, CDR1 is SGHVS and CDR2 is FQNEAQ. V lost 0 bases and J lost 2; bases outside the gene matches: 8. The CDR3 DNA reads TGTGCCAGCAGCTTAGCTAGGGGGGGGACAGGGACCTACGAGCAGTACTTC. This gives the protein CASSLARGGTGTYEQYF.

The V and J genes are TRBV7-2 and TRBJ1-6, with D unresolved. Germline values: CDR1 SGHTA, CDR2 FQGNSA. This CDR3 is 15 amino acids long. V lost 2 bases and J 10 bases, leaving 15 bases between the germline ends. This CDR3 is CASSLIGGVESPLHF. CDR3 coding DNA: TGTGCCAGCAGCTTAATAGGCGGAGTGGAGTCACCCCTCCACTTT. Supplemented by reference TRBV7-2 and TRBJ1-6, the full variable domain reads GAGVSQSPSNKVTEKGKDVELRCDPISGHTALYWYRQSLGQGLEFLIYFQGNSAPDKSGLPSDRFSAERTGGSVSTLTIQRTQQEDSAVYLCASSLIGGVESPLHFGNGTRLTVT.

The V gene is TRBV6-6, the J gene TRBJ2-7, with D possibly matching TRBD1 (6 bases). There are 16 residues in the CDR3. Germline assignment: CDR1 MNHNY and CDR2 SVGAGI (reference sequence). V was pared by 0 bases and J by 2 bases, with 14 bases between. Here the CDR3 DNA reads TGTGCCAGCAGTTACTCGAATTCAGGGGTTCCCTACGAGCAGTACTTC. It translates to CASSYSNSGVPYEQYF.